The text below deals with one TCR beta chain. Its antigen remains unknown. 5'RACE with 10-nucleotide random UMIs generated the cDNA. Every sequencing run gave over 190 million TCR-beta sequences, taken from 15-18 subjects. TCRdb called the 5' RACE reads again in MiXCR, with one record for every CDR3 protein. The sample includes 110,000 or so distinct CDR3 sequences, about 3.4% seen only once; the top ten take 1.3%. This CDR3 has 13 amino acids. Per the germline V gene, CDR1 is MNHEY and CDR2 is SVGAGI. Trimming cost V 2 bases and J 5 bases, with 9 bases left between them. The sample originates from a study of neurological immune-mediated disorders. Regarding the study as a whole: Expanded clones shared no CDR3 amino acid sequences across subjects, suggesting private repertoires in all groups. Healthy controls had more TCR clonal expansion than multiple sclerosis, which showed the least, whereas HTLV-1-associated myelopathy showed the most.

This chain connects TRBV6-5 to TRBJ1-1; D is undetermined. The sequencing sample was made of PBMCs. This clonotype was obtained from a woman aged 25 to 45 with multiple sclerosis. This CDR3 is CASSYKGKTEAFF. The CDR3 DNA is TGTGCCAGCAGTTACAAGGGTAAGACTGAAGCTTTCTTT.